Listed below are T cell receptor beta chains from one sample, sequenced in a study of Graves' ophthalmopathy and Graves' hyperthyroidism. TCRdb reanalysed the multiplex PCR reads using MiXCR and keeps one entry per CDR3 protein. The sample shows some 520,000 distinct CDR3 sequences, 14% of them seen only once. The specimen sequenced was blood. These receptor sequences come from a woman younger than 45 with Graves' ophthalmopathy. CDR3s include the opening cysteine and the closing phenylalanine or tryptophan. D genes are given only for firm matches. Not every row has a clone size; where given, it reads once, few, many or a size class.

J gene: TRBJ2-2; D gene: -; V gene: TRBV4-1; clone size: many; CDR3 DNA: TGCGCCAGCAGCCAAGAGGAGAACACCGGGGAGCTGTTTTTT; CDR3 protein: CASSQEENTGELFF
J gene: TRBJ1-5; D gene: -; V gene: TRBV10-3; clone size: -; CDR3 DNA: TGTGCCATCGAACAGGGTCTCGGCAATCAGCCCCAGCATTTT; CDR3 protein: CAIEQGLGNQPQHF
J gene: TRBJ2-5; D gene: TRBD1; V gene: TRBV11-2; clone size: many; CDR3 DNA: TGTGCCAGCAGCTTAGCCGCTGCAGGGGGCGTAGAGACCCAGTACTTC; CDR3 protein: CASSLAAAGGVETQYF
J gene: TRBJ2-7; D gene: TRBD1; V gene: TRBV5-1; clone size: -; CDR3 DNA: TGCGCCAGCAGCTTGTCGGGCAGGGGGCCCTACGAGCAGTACTTC; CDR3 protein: CASSLSGRGPYEQYF
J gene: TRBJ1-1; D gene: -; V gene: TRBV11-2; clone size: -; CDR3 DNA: TGTGCCAGCAGCTCCAGGACGAACACTGAAGCTTTCTTT; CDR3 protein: CASSSRTNTEAFF
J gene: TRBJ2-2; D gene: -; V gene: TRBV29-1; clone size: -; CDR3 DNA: TGCAGCGTTGATGCCGCCTTCACCGGGGAGCTGTTTTTT; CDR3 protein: CSVDAAFTGELFF
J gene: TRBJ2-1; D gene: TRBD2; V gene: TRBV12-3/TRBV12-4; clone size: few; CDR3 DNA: TGTGCCAGCAGTTTAGCGATTTCGCGGGAGAAGGGGAATGAGCAGTTCTTC; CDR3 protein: CASSLAISREKGNEQFF
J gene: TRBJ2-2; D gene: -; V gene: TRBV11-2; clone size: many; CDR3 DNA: TGTGCCAGCAGCTTAGCCCAGGTCTCCGGGGAGCTGTTTTTT; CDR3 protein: CASSLAQVSGELFF
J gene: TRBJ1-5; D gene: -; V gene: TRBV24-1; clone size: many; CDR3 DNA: TGTGCCAAACAGGGAGGTGATCAGCCCCAGCATTTT; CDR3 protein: CAKQGGDQPQHF
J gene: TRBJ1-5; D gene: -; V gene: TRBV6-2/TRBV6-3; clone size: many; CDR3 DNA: TGTGCCAGCAGCCTCTATGGAGGGGGGCGGTTCGGCAATCAGCCCCAGCATTTT; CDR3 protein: CASSLYGGGRFGNQPQHF
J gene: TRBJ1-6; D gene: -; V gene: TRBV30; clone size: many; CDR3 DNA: TGTGCCTGGAGTGGGGGGGCAGTCTCACCCCTCCACTTT; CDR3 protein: CAWSGGAVSPLHF
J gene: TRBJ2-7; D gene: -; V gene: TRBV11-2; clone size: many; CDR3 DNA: TGTGCCAGCAGCATACGGTACGAGCAGTACTTC; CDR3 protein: CASSIRYEQYF
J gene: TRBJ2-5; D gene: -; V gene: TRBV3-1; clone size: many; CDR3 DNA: TGTGCCAGCAGCCAACCGGGGGAGCGGGACCAAGAGACCCAGTACTTC; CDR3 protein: CASSQPGERDQETQYF
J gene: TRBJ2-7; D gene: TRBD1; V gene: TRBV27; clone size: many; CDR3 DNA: TGTGCCAGCAATCCCGCCGGGACAGGGAGCGACGAGCAGTACTTC; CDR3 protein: CASNPAGTGSDEQYF
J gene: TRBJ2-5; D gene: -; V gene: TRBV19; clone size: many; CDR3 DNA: TGTGCCAGTAGTATAGATCAAGAGACCCAGTACTTC; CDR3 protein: CASSIDQETQYF
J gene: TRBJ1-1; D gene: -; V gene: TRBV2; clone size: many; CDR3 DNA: TGTGCCAGCGGGCAAGTTTTGAACACTGAAGCTTTCTTT; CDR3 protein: CASGQVLNTEAFF
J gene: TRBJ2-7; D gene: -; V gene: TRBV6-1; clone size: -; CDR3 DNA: TGTGCCAGCAGTGCCGGGACTGGTGAAGGCGAGCAGTACTTC; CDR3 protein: CASSAGTGEGEQYF
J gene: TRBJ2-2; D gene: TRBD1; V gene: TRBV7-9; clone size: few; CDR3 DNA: TGTGCCAGCAGACCGGGACAGGCACACACCGGGGAGCTGTTTTTT; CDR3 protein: CASRPGQAHTGELFF
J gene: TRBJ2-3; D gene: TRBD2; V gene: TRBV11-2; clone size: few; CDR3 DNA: TGTGCCAGCAGCTTAGGGACTAGCGGGAGCAGGGATACGCAGTATTTT; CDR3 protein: CASSLGTSGSRDTQYF
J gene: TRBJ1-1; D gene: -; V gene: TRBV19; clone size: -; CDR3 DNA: TGTGCCACCCGCCCCCGACACCGTTCGGACGGTACTGAAGCTTTCTTT; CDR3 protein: CATRPRHRSDGTEAFF